What follows is one TCR beta chain and its context. What it recognizes is unknown. The donors were part of the validation cohort of 95 to 150 subjects. That cohort was separate from the first cohort, which comprised under 750 subjects. The sample originates from a study of cytomegalovirus exposure and HLA in healthy donors. Overall study: In a later analysis, the roughly 130 validation repertoires were reported to have used the same platform as the 600 to 800 first-cohort repertoires. Overall study results and limits: As was reported, the classifier diagnosed cytomegalovirus status with high specificity and sensitivity. The study put 150 or so TCR beta chains on its list as cytomegalovirus-associated.

Per germline, CDR1 SNHLY and CDR2 FYNNEI. The CDR3 has 17 amino acids. V lost 3 bases and J 1 base, leaving 16 bases between the germline ends. Libraries were prepared by immunoSEQ multiplex PCR; TCRdb keeps only in-frame clonotypes and omits some of them. This table has more than 200,000 clones, 90% appearing once. The sequencing input was PBMCs. The chain combines TRBV2 with TRBJ2-1, with unresolved D. This TCR derives from a woman aged 25-40 years in good health and CMV-seronegative. Here the CDR3 DNA reads TGTGCCAGCAGTGACTCTCTGGTAGCTGGGTCCTACAATGAGCAGTTCTTC. Translated: CASSDSLVAGSYNEQFF.